This TCR beta chain is from a study of circulating tumor DNA in untreated peripheral T-cell lymphoma listed by TCRdb under 2021. What the research found in general, with its limitations: Tumor-specific clonotypes were identified in about 81% of patients, with identification achieved from about nine tenths of baseline tissues and about 70% of baseline serum samples.

CDR1 and CDR2 were assigned from the germline V gene as MNHGY and SAAAGT. For this chain, trimming is 5 bases at the V end and 1 base at the J end, and the number of junction bases without a gene match is 8. Measured from the cysteine to the phenylalanine, the CDR3 is 17 residues long. Here the CDR3 DNA is all that survives: 51 bases in frame from base 1. This clone was counted a few times. The specificity of this receptor is unknown. One base away there is no much larger clone; base qualities are not given. Tumor-specific TCR clonotypes were identified by sequencing baseline tumor tissue collected before treatment. In a trial, the study monitored patients with peripheral T-cell lymphoma who were getting frontline treatment by applying next-generation sequencing to their T-cell receptor sequences. Library construction relied on the immunoSEQ multiplex PCR assay. TCRdb mirrors the immuneACCESS table, restricted to in-frame sequences. Some clones are absent from its copies; in checked studies, under half trace to an unresolved V gene, and the reason for the others is unknown. The sample table records around 5,000 clones; roughly two thirds of these occur just once. Around 47% of the sample comes from the top ten.

Sequencing input: tumor tissue. This sequence originates from a human donor with peripheral T-cell lymphoma. The chain is made from TRBV6-8 and TRBJ2-6, and 7 junctional nucleotides match TRBD1. Here is the DNA: TGTGCCAGCAGTCTTTCGACAGGGTGGTCTGGGGCCAACGTCCTGACTTTC. This encodes CASSLSTGWSGANVLTF.